Below are 29 T cell receptor beta chains sequenced from a single sample in a study of cytotoxic CD8 clonotypes in ibrutinib-treated CLL. Profiling relied on immunoSEQ multiplex PCR, and the TCRdb table lists in-frame clones only, not all of them. The data show roughly 160,000 clones, approximately 80% seen once. The source was PBMCs, collected after 24 months of ibrutinib treatment. The source of these receptors is a human donor with chronic lymphocytic leukemia.

J is TRBJ2-7 and V is TRBV4-2, with D hard to call. The CDR3 sequence is 17 residues long. The ends were cut back, 4 bases at V and 2 bases at J, with 21 bases in the middle. Germline values: CDR1 LGHNA, CDR2 YNFKEQ. The CDR3, as DNA: TGTGCCAGCAGCCGCGACGGTGCCACAGCTAATGCCTACGAGCAGTACTTC. Translation: CASSRDGATANAYEQYF.

The genes are TRBV6-1 and TRBJ2-6; D is unresolved. The CDR3 extends over 16 amino acids. CDR1 MNHNS and CDR2 SASEGT come from the germline V gene. The germline V and J ends were trimmed by 1 base and 4 bases, with 11 bases remaining between them. CDR3: CASSEVYTLGANVLTF. The CDR3 DNA follows: TGTGCCAGCAGTGAAGTTTACACCCTAGGGGCCAACGTCCTGACTTTC.

The V call is TRBV28, the J call TRBJ1-2, with TRBD1 as a possible D gene (5 bases). The germline CDR1 and CDR2 sequences are MDHEN and SYDVKM. The CDR3 runs 14 residues. V lost 5 bases to trimming and J lost 6 bases, with 16 bases between them. This CDR3 reads CASSPPTGRDGYTF. In nucleotides, the CDR3 is TGTGCCAGCAGTCCGCCGACGGGACGGGATGGCTACACCTTC.

V and J are TRBV7-2 and TRBJ2-5, with D possibly TRBD2 on 6 matching bases. Trimming took 11 bases from V and 2 from J, leaving 9 bases between them. CDR1 SGHTA and CDR2 FQGNSA come from the germline V gene. The CDR3 spans 11 residues. The CDR3 is CASREQETQYF. CDR3 bases: TGTGCCTCCCGGGAGCAAGAGACCCAGTACTTC.

The chain is built from TRBV15 and TRBJ1-4, with D possibly TRBD1 on 6 matching bases. The germline V gene has CDR1 LNHNV and CDR2 YYDKDF (reference sequence). V lost 3 bases and J lost 2, with 16 bases in between. There are 17 residues in the CDR3. DNA for the CDR3: TGTGCCACCAGCAGCGGGTTCTACAGGGAGACTAATGAAAAACTGTTTTTT. It codes for CATSSGFYRETNEKLFF.

The rearrangement links TRBV7-2 to TRBJ1-2, with D possibly being TRBD1 (6 bases). The V gene's germline CDR1 is SGHTA and CDR2 FQGNSA. V was trimmed by 2 bases and J by 4 bases, leaving 11 bases between them. CDR3 length: 14 residues. CDR3 in DNA: TGTGCCAGCAGCTTATCTGGGGGCACCTATGGCTACACCTTC. Amino acids: CASSLSGGTYGYTF.

The V gene is TRBV6-5, the J gene TRBJ1-2; D is ambiguous. The CDR3 spans 14 residues. V lost 7 bases, J lost 4 bases, and 16 bases lay in between. Germline CDR1 reads MNHEY; CDR2 reads SVGAGI. The CDR3 loop is CASKREGGGYGYTF. The CDR3 DNA is TGTGCCAGCAAAAGGGAGGGCGGTGGCTATGGCTACACCTTC.

The rearrangement links TRBV2 to TRBJ1-1; perhaps TRBD1 as D (5 bases). The CDR3 totals 15 residues. Trimming took 2 bases from V and 5 from J, leaving 15 bases between them. Germline V gene lookup returns CDR1 SNHLY and CDR2 FYNNEI. The CDR3 sequence: CASSESGGKRTEAFF. The CDR3 DNA follows: TGTGCCAGCAGTGAATCGGGGGGTAAGCGGACTGAAGCTTTCTTT.

The rearrangement links TRBV28 to TRBJ2-7; 11 bases match TRBD1. The trim removed 5 bases at V and 2 bases at J, leaving 5 bases unmatched. The CDR3 loop spans 15 amino acids. Germline-derived CDR1 and CDR2 are MDHEN and SYDVKM. The CDR3 loop is CASSSRDRGTYEQYF. CDR3 nucleotide sequence: TGTGCCAGCAGTAGCCGGGACAGGGGGACCTACGAGCAGTACTTC. Full variable domain (rest looked up from reference TRBV28 and TRBJ2-7): DVKVTQSSRYLVKRTGEKVFLECVQDMDHENMFWYRQDPGLGLRLIYFSYDVKMKEKGDIPEGYSVSREKKERFSLILESASTNQTSMYLCASSSRDRGTYEQYFGPGTRLTVT.

The rearrangement joins TRBV5-4 to TRBJ2-7, with a weak D call TRBD1 (5 bases). This CDR3 contains 16 residues. The germline V gene encodes CDR1 SGHNT and CDR2 YYREEE (reference sequence). Trimming cost V 3 bases and J 5 bases, with 21 bases left between them. The CDR3: CASSSAMPIQENEQYF. CDR3 coding DNA: TGTGCCAGCAGCTCCGCTATGCCGATACAGGAAAACGAGCAGTACTTC.

This chain uses TRBV23-1 with TRBJ1-2; D is perhaps TRBD1 (5 bases). TRBV23-1 is an open reading frame, and its role is uncertain. The CDR3 runs 17 residues. Trimming shortened V by 1 base and J by 8 bases, and 23 bases separated the two germline ends. In nucleotides, the CDR3 is TGCGCCAGCAGTCAATGGGGCATAAGGGGTCGATCGGAAGGCTACACCTTC. Encoded protein: CASSQWGIRGRSEGYTF.

This sequence joins TRBV7-3 and TRBJ2-2; unclear D gene. Germline V gene sequence: CDR1 SGHTA, CDR2 FQGTGA. Trimming removed 3 bases at V and 4 bases at J, with 6 bases between. The CDR3 has 13 amino acids. This CDR3 reads CASSFRTTGELFF. Here the CDR3 DNA reads TGTGCCAGCAGCTTTCGGACCACCGGGGAGCTGTTTTTT.

This chain links TRBV11-2 with TRBJ1-2; D remains unclear. Germline V CDR1 and CDR2: SGHAT, FQNNGV. V gave up 5 bases and J gave up 4 bases, with 20 bases separating them. CDR3 size: 16 residues. CDR3 sequence reads: CASSPRAITRSYGYTF. The CDR3 coding sequence is TGTGCCAGCAGCCCCCGGGCCATAACTAGGAGCTATGGCTACACCTTC.

This chain joins TRBV6-5 and TRBJ1-4; TRBD1 agrees at 8 bases. The J segment lost 4 bases and the V segment lost 6 bases, leaving 7 bases of the junction unmatched. Germline V gives CDR1 MNHEY, CDR2 SVGAGI. The CDR3 sequence is 15 residues long. For the CDR3, the DNA is TGTGCCAGCAGCCCCGGACAGGGCCATAATGAAAAACTGTTTTTT. Protein: CASSPGQGHNEKLFF.

The chain carries TRBV7-2 and TRBJ1-4, with TRBD1 matching over 7 bases. The CDR3 contains 17 residues. Germline V gene lookup returns CDR1 SGHTA and CDR2 FQGNSA. V lost 5 bases, J lost 2 bases, and 11 bases stayed unmatched. The chain's CDR3 is CASSDGQAVYTNEKLFF. CDR3 nucleotides: TGTGCCAGCAGCGACGGACAGGCCGTGTACACTAATGAAAAACTGTTTTTT.

This chain joins TRBV6-5 and TRBJ1-1; D is uncertain. Germline-derived CDR1 and CDR2 are MNHEY and SVGAGI. The CDR3 has 16 amino acids. V lost 0 bases and J 0 bases, leaving 11 bases between the germline ends. Written as DNA, the CDR3 is TGTGCCAGCAGTTACTCGCCCAGGCTCTTGAACACTGAAGCTTTCTTT. It yields the protein CASSYSPRLLNTEAFF.

The rearrangement links TRBV2 to TRBJ1-1; D is perhaps TRBD1 (5 bases). This CDR3 has 11 amino acids. The V gene lost 4 bases and the J gene lost 11 bases, with 11 bases spanning the gap. Germline V lookup: CDR1 SNHLY, CDR2 FYNNEI. The CDR3 is CASSGAGHAFF. Written as DNA, the CDR3 is TGTGCCAGCAGTGGGGCAGGGCACGCTTTCTTT.

The CDR3 here is CASSKGQGETQYF. In DNA form, the CDR3 reads TGTGCCAGCTCAAAGGGACAGGGGGAGACCCAGTACTTC. This chain joins TRBV18 and TRBJ2-5; 10 bases match TRBD1. Germline CDR1 KGHSH, CDR2 LQKENI. With V trimmed by 5 bases and J by 5 bases, 2 bases remained unmatched. This CDR3 contains 13 residues.

The V and J genes are TRBV28 and TRBJ1-5, with TRBD1 identical over 7 bases. The trim removed 7 bases at V and 0 bases at J, leaving 6 bases unmatched. Germline CDR1 and CDR2: MDHEN and SYDVKM. The CDR3 has 15 residues. The CDR3 protein is CASNQGGGSNQPQHF. The CDR3 DNA sequence: TGTGCCAGCAATCAGGGGGGGGGTAGCAATCAGCCCCAGCATTTT.

This chain links TRBV6-5 with TRBJ2-3; tentative D call: TRBD2 (5 bases). V was cut by 10 bases and J by 2 bases, with 19 bases left in between. The CDR3 consists of 15 residues. The V gene's germline CDR1 is MNHEY and CDR2 SVGAGI. The CDR3 coding sequence is TGTGCCACCCTTCGGACTCAACCTTACACAGATACGCAGTATTTT. Its protein is CATLRTQPYTDTQYF.

V usage is TRBV7-2 and J usage is TRBJ1-5; TRBD1 aligns across 7 bases. Germline values: CDR1 SGHTA, CDR2 FQGNSA. V lost 2 bases and J lost 6; bases outside the gene matches: 1. The CDR3 has 13 amino acids. CDR3 residues: CASSLQGGQPQHF. The CDR3 bases are TGTGCCAGCAGCTTACAGGGGGGTCAGCCCCAGCATTTT.

The chain uses TRBV5-8 and TRBJ2-3; D is possibly TRBD1 or TRBD2 (5 bases each). The germline gives CDR1 SGHTS, CDR2 YDEGEE. CDR3 length: 16 residues. Trimming cost V 4 bases and J 1 base, with 16 bases left between them. The CDR3 protein is CASSLGARGGTDTQYF. CDR3 sequence (DNA): TGTGCCAGCAGCCTTGGCGCACGAGGGGGCACAGATACGCAGTATTTT.

The J gene is TRBJ2-2, the V gene TRBV7-8; TRBD2 matches 8 bases. V lost 0 bases, J lost 4 bases, and 7 bases stayed unmatched. Germline values: CDR1 SGHVS, CDR2 FQNEAQ. CDR3 length: 17 amino acids. The CDR3 here is CASSLASAGVITGELFF. The CDR3 nucleotides read TGTGCCAGCAGCTTAGCGTCAGCGGGAGTGATCACCGGGGAGCTGTTTTTT.

V usage is TRBV6-6 and J usage is TRBJ2-7; possible D gene TRBD2, 6 bases. Germline-derived CDR1 and CDR2 are MNHNY and SVGAGI (reference sequence). The CDR3 is made up of 15 amino acids. The V end was cut by 2 bases, the J end by 1 base, with 12 bases between. CDR3 sequence (DNA): TGTGCCAGCAGTTACCCTGCTAGCGTTTCCTACGAGCAGTACTTC. Translating it yields CASSYPASVSYEQYF.

The chain combines TRBV7-2 with TRBJ2-7; 10 nucleotides agree with TRBD2. V shed 7 bases and J 0 bases; nucleotides not matched to a gene: 6. The length of the CDR3 is 15 residues. Germline V gene sequence: CDR1 SGHTA, CDR2 FQGNSA. The CDR3 spells CASNTLAGVSYEQYF. CDR3 bases: TGTGCCAGCAATACTCTAGCGGGGGTCTCCTACGAGCAGTACTTC.

V gene TRBV28 combines with J gene TRBJ1-2; 9 bases are shared with TRBD1. CDR1 is MDHEN and CDR2 is SYDVKM in the germline V gene. With V trimmed by 7 bases and J by 8 bases, 11 bases remained unmatched. The CDR3 consists of 14 residues. The CDR3, as DNA: TGTGCCAGCACCTACCTGACAGGGGGAGGGGGCTACACCTTC. This gives the protein CASTYLTGGGGYTF.

With regard to this clone: The same CDR3 also results from other DNA sequences found in this sample. The chain joins TRBV5-4 to TRBJ1-1; no reliable D call. Trimming removed 0 bases at V and 3 bases at J, with 6 bases between. The CDR3 consists of 13 residues. CDR1 SGHNT and CDR2 YYREEE come from the germline V gene (reference sequence). The CDR3, as DNA: TGTGCCAGCAGCTTGGGACAAGACACTGAAGCTTTCTTT. Protein product: CASSLGQDTEAFF.

V is TRBV30 and J is TRBJ1-6; TRBD1 matches 9 bases. Germline V CDR1 and CDR2: GTSNPN, SVGIG (reference sequence). This CDR3 spans 14 amino acids. V shed 4 bases and J 10 bases; nucleotides not matched to a gene: 8. As DNA, the CDR3 is TGTGCCTGGAATCCCGGGACAGGGAAATCACCCCTCCACTTT. Protein product: CAWNPGTGKSPLHF.

The chain carries TRBV5-1 and TRBJ1-6; 7 positions agree with TRBD1. Unmatched junction bases numbered 8, after V lost 5 bases and J lost 9 bases. The CDR3 length is 14 residues. Germline V gene sequence: CDR1 SGHRS, CDR2 YFSETQ. The CDR3 region has the DNA TGCGCCAGCAGTTTTACAGGGGCCCCTTCACCCCTCCACTTT. Translation gives CASSFTGAPSPLHF.